This T cell receptor (beta chain) is drawn from a study of T cell responses to AZD1222 COVID-19 vaccine. Germline-derived CDR1 and CDR2 are MDHEN and SYDVKM. Between the trimmed V and J ends, which lost 7 bases and 4 bases, there was a span of 10 bases. CDR3 size: 12 residues. Sequencing was performed with immunoSEQ multiplex PCR; in TCRdb, only in-frame clones are kept and a portion is missing. The sample yields roughly 150,000 clones, approximately 87% seen once. The receptor was derived from an adult who received the AZD1222 COVID-19 vaccine. The specimen was peripheral blood, collected 28 days after the second AZD1222 dose. The chain carries TRBV28 and TRBJ1-2, with D uncertain. CDR3 sequence: CASTPGPYGYTF. The CDR3 nucleotides are TGTGCCAGCACGCCAGGTCCCTATGGCTACACCTTC.